One and the same sample provided the 22 T cell receptor beta chains below, sequenced in a study of persistence of HIV-infected CD4 T cells. This was the immunoSEQ version 4 assay in survey mode. Repertoires were generated with immunoSEQ multiplex PCR, while TCRdb's copy carries only in-frame clones and drops some. Among 25,000 to 35,000 clones listed, roughly 71% were seen once. Their target antigens are unknown. Overlapping HIV-1 Gag 15-mer peptides at approximately 1 ug per peptide per mL were used. CD4+ T cells upregulating both CD40 ligand and CD69 were sorted as responding cells. This sample comprised CD4+ T cells sorted from PBMCs after roughly 18-hour stimulation, obtained from a patient who received antiretroviral therapy. The receptors here all came from an adult man with HIV who was CMV-seropositive.

The chain couples TRBV2 to TRBJ1-2; 10 bases line up with TRBD1. Germline trimming cut 8 bases from V and 5 bases from J; bases unmatched to any gene: 5. The CDR3 is made up of 13 amino acids. Per the germline V gene, CDR1 is SNHLY and CDR2 is FYNNEI. The CDR3 region is CASDRGLRYGYTF. DNA for the CDR3: TGTGCCAGCGACAGGGGGCTGAGATATGGCTACACCTTC.

This clone was found once. V usage is TRBV7-9 and J usage is TRBJ2-1; D remains unclear. This CDR3 spans 16 amino acids. CDR1 is SEHNR and CDR2 is FQNEAQ in the germline V gene (reference sequence). V gave up 1 base and J gave up 8 bases, with 18 bases separating them. In DNA, the CDR3 is TGTGCCAGCAGCTTAGGGGCCCAAAAAAATAAAGATGAGCAGTTCTTC. Protein product: CASSLGAQKNKDEQFF. The variable domain in full, completed from reference TRBV7-9 and TRBJ2-1, reads DTGVSQNPRHKITKRGQNVTFRCDPISEHNRLYWYRQTLGQGPEFLTYFQNEAQLEKSRLLSDRFSAERPKGSFSTLEIQRTEQGDSAMYLCASSLGAQKNKDEQFFGPGTRLTVL.

This clone came up a few times. V is TRBV19 and J is TRBJ2-7; 7 bases fit TRBD2. Germline V gene data show CDR1 as LNHDA and CDR2 as SQIVND (reference sequence). Unmatched junction bases numbered 16, after V lost 5 bases and J lost 9 bases. CDR3 length equals 15 residues. The CDR3 loop is CASSPGGGTTRGQYF. The CDR3 DNA sequence: TGTGCCAGTAGTCCAGGCGGGGGAACTACGAGGGGGCAGTACTTC.

The genes are TRBV28 and TRBJ1-5; 11 nucleotides match TRBD1. The V and J ends lost 4 bases and 0 bases, in that order; junction bases with no gene match: 8. The length of the CDR3 is 18 residues. From germline, CDR1 is MDHEN and CDR2 SYDVKM. The CDR3 coding sequence is TGTGCCAGCAGTTCGCCCCGGGACAGGGGGTATAGCAATCAGCCCCAGCATTTT. Its protein is CASSSPRDRGYSNQPQHF. Using reference TRBV28 and TRBJ1-5 for the parts outside the CDR3, the full variable domain is DVKVTQSSRYLVKRTGEKVFLECVQDMDHENMFWYRQDPGLGLRLIYFSYDVKMKEKGDIPEGYSVSREKKERFSLILESASTNQTSMYLCASSSPRDRGYSNQPQHFGDGTRLSIL.

This clone was recorded a few times. J is TRBJ1-1 and V is TRBV18; 10 bases are a match to TRBD1. This CDR3 is 16 amino acids long. Germline CDR1 KGHSH, CDR2 LQKENI. Unmatched junction bases numbered 3, after V lost 2 bases and J lost 0 bases. CDR3 sequence (DNA): TGTGCCAGCTCACCAGGGACAGGGGTGGTGAACACTGAAGCTTTCTTT. Translation: CASSPGTGVVNTEAFF.

The V gene is TRBV9, the J gene TRBJ2-3, with 7 bases aligning to TRBD1. CDR3 length: 16 residues. Germline CDR1 SGDLS, CDR2 YYNGEE. The ends lost 3 bases at V and 1 base at J; junction bases unmatched: 8. CDR3 sequence reads: CASSGSAGTGTDTQYF. The CDR3 DNA follows: TGTGCCAGCAGCGGAAGCGCAGGGACAGGCACAGATACGCAGTATTTT.

This chain links TRBV28 with TRBJ1-5; D uncertain. V lost 8 bases to trimming and J lost 6 bases, with 11 bases between them. Germline values: CDR1 MDHEN, CDR2 SYDVKM. CDR3 length: 12 amino acids. CDR3: CASCYLRQPQHF. The CDR3 DNA follows: TGTGCCAGCTGCTATCTTCGTCAGCCCCAGCATTTT.

This clone was seen a few times. This rearrangement joins TRBV19 to TRBJ2-1, with a weak D call TRBD2 (5 bases). This CDR3 contains 15 residues. Germline CDR1 and CDR2: LNHDA and SQIVND (reference sequence). Trimming removed 8 bases at V and 5 bases at J, with 19 bases between. This CDR3 reads CASGPRERWNNEQFF. Here the CDR3 DNA reads TGTGCCAGTGGACCCCGGGAAAGGTGGAACAATGAGCAGTTCTTC.

The V call is TRBV27, the J call TRBJ1-4, with D uncertain. Germline CDR1 is MNHEY and CDR2 is SMNVEV (reference sequence). Between the trimmed V and J ends, which lost 2 bases and 6 bases, there was a span of 10 bases. The CDR3 covers 14 residues. CDR3 in DNA: TGTGCCAGCAGTTTACGGGGTAGGCATGAAAAACTGTTTTTT. It codes for CASSLRGRHEKLFF.

This clone ranks as medium-sized. CDR3: CASSWAATDTQYF. CDR3 bases: TGTGCCAGTAGTTGGGCAGCAACAGATACGCAGTATTTT. This chain uses TRBV19 with TRBJ2-3; D not certain. V lost 5 bases, J lost 3 bases, and 9 bases lay in between. Germline values: CDR1 LNHDA, CDR2 SQIVND (reference sequence). The CDR3 extends over 13 amino acids.

Written as DNA, the CDR3 is TGTGCCAGCAGCCCCCGGACTAGCGGGGGGGCAAACATTCAGTACTTC. Encoded protein: CASSPRTSGGANIQYF. V is TRBV3-1 (or the pseudogene TRBV3-2) and J is TRBJ2-4; 15 bases agree with TRBD2. The ends lost 4 bases at V and 6 bases at J; junction bases unmatched: 4. CDR1 is LGHDT, CDR2 YNNKEL, per germline (reference sequence). The CDR3 sequence is 16 residues long.

This clone is medium-sized within its sample. The chain carries TRBV7-9 and TRBJ1-5; D gene unclear. This CDR3 contains 15 residues. V was pared by 1 base and J by 0 bases, with 7 bases between. Germline V gene lookup returns CDR1 SEHNR and CDR2 FQNEAQ (reference sequence). The CDR3 DNA reads as TGTGCCAGCAGCTTAGGTGGATATAGCAATCAGCCCCAGCATTTT. Amino acid sequence: CASSLGGYSNQPQHF.

This clone rates as medium-sized. The chain recombines TRBV3-1 (or the pseudogene TRBV3-2) with TRBJ2-3; D unresolved. The CDR3 sequence is 13 residues long. Germline assignment: CDR1 LGHDT and CDR2 YNNKEL (reference sequence). Trimming stripped 2 bases from V and 6 bases from J, with 9 bases between. CDR3 in DNA: TGTGCCAGCAGCCAAACCACCTCCGATACGCAGTATTTT. Protein: CASSQTTSDTQYF.

The V gene is TRBV6-5, the J gene TRBJ2-5; D is ambiguous. This CDR3 comprises 15 residues. The V end lost 7 bases, the J end lost 1 base, and 16 bases lay between the germline ends. Germline CDR1 and CDR2: MNHEY and SVGAGI. This chain's CDR3 is CASTVGVAIQETQYF. The CDR3 DNA reads TGTGCCAGCACTGTTGGGGTGGCGATCCAAGAGACCCAGTACTTC.

V usage is TRBV7-9 and J usage is TRBJ1-4; D not certain. This CDR3 is 14 amino acids long. CDR1 SEHNR and CDR2 FQNEAQ come from the germline V gene (reference sequence). Trimming pared 5 bases from V and 0 bases from J, leaving 7 bases between. The CDR3 DNA sequence: TGTGCCAGCAGCCCCGAGGCAACTAATGAAAAACTGTTTTTT. Residues: CASSPEATNEKLFF.

The chain couples TRBV24-1 to TRBJ2-3; D is perhaps TRBD2 (5 bases). Trimming removed 3 bases at V and 8 bases at J, with 14 bases between. The CDR3 length is 14 residues. Per the germline V gene, CDR1 is KGHDR and CDR2 is SFDVKD. The CDR3 protein is CATSDVMDSSTQYF. CDR3 DNA sequence: TGTGCCACCAGTGATGTTATGGACTCGAGTACGCAGTATTTT.

The CDR3 bases are TGTGCCAGCAGTCTCCGTGGGGACAGGGCTATGAACACTGAAGCTTTCTTT. Amino acid sequence: CASSLRGDRAMNTEAFF. The rearrangement joins TRBV6-6 to TRBJ1-1; TRBD1 matches at 9 bases. Germline lookup yields CDR1 MNHNY and CDR2 SVGAGI (reference sequence). After removal of 5 bases from V and 0 bases from J, the junction contained 10 bases not matched to a gene. The CDR3 spans 17 residues.

The gene calls are TRBV28 and TRBJ1-2; no definite D call. The CDR3 is made up of 12 amino acids. Germline assignment: CDR1 MDHEN and CDR2 SYDVKM. V shed 3 bases and J shed 5 bases, with 7 bases lying between them. CDR3 coding DNA: TGTGCCAGCAGTTTTGTGGGATATGGCTACACCTTC. Encoded protein: CASSFVGYGYTF.

The V call is TRBV2, the J call TRBJ1-1, with a possible D match to TRBD1 (5 bases). V lost 6 bases and J lost 6, with 17 bases in between. The CDR3 sequence is 14 residues long. The germline gives CDR1 SNHLY, CDR2 FYNNEI. The CDR3 DNA reads as TGTGCCAGCAGCCCTTTCTTGGGGGGAGCTGAAGCTTTCTTT. Residues: CASSPFLGGAEAFF. Combining the CDR3 with reference TRBV2 and TRBJ1-1 gives the whole variable domain EPEVTQTPSHQVTQMGQEVILRCVPISNHLYFYWYRQILGQKVEFLVSFYNNEISEKSEIFDDQFSVERPDGSNFTLKIRSTKLEDSAMYFCASSPFLGGAEAFFGQGTRLTVV.

The chain couples TRBV7-2 to TRBJ2-7; D is unresolved. CDR3 length: 14 amino acids. V lost 0 bases, J lost 1 base, and 7 bases lay in between. Looked up from germline, CDR1 is SGHTA and CDR2 is FQGNSA. The CDR3 spells CASSLAGSSYEQYF. DNA of the CDR3: TGTGCCAGCAGCTTAGCCGGAAGTTCCTACGAGCAGTACTTC.

This clone was picked up a small number of times. The chain is built from TRBV6-5 and TRBJ1-5; tentative D call: TRBD1 (6 bases). CDR1 is MNHEY, CDR2 SVGAGI, per germline. The CDR3 extends over 14 amino acids. V lost 5 bases to trimming and J lost 5 bases, with 13 bases between them. CDR3 region: CASSPQGGHQPQHF. The CDR3 DNA is TGTGCCAGCAGTCCACAGGGTGGCCATCAGCCCCAGCATTTT.

The chain couples TRBV9 to TRBJ1-1, with TRBD1 matching 7 bases. Germline CDR1 and CDR2: SGDLS and YYNGEE. J was trimmed by 1 base and V by 0 bases; bases with no gene match: 3. There are 15 residues in the CDR3. The CDR3 protein is CASSVGGQKNTEAFF. In DNA form, the CDR3 reads TGTGCCAGCAGCGTAGGGGGACAGAAGAACACTGAAGCTTTCTTT.